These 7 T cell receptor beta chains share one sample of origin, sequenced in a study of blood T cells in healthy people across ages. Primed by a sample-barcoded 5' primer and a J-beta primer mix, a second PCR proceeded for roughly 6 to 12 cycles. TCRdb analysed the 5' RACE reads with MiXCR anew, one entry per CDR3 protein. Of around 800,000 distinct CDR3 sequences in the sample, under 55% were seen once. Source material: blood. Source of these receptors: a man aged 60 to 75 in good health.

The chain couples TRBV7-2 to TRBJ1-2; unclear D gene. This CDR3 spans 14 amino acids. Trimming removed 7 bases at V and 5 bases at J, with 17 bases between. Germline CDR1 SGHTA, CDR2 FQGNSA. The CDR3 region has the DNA TGTGCCAGCACCCAATCAGGAGCCCTTTATGGCTACACCTTC. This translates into CASTQSGALYGYTF.

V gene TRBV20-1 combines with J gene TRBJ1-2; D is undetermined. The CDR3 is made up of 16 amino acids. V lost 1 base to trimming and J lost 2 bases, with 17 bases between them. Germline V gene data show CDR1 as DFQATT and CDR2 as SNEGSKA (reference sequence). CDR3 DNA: TGCAGTGCTAGAGCTCGTGCGAAGAATGAAAACTATGGCTACACCTTC. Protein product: CSARARAKNENYGYTF.

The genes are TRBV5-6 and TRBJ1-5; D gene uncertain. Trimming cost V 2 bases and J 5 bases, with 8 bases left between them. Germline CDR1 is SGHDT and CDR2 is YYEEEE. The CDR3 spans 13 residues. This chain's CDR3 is CASSLGGHQPQHF. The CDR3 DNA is TGTGCCAGCAGCTTAGGCGGCCATCAGCCCCAGCATTTT.

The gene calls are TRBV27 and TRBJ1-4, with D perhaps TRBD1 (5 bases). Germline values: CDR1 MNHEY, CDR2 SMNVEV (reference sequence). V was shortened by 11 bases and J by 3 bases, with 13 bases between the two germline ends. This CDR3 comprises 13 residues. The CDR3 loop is CAAGGGANEKLFF. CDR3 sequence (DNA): TGTGCCGCCGGTGGGGGGGCTAATGAAAAACTGTTTTTT. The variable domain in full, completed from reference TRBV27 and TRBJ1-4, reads EAQVTQNPRYLITVTGKKLTVTCSQNMNHEYMSWYRQDPGLGLRQIYYSMNVEVTDKGDVPEGYKVSRKEKRNFPLILESPSPNQTSLYFCAAGGGANEKLFFGSGTQLSVL.

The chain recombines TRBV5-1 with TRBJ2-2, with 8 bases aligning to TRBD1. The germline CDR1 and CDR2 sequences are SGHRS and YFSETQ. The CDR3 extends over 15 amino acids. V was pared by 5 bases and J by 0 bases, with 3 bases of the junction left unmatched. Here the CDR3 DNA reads TGCGCCAGCAGACGGACAGGGACGAACACCGGGGAGCTGTTTTTT. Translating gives CASRRTGTNTGELFF.

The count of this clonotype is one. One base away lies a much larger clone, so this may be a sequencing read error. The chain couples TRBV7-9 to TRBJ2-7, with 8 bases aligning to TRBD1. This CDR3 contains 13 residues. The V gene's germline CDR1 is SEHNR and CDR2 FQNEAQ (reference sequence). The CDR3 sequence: CAGRPTGDGEQYF. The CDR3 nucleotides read TGTGCCGGCAGGCCGACAGGGGATGGCGAGCAGTACTTC.

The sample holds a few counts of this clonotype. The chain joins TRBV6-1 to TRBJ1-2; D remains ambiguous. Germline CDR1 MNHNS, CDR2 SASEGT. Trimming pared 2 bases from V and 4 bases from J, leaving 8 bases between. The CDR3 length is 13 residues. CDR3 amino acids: CASSETLLYGYTF. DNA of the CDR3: TGTGCCAGCAGTGAAACACTGCTCTATGGCTACACCTTC.